This TCR beta chain was sequenced in a study of blood T cells in healthy people across ages. V was trimmed by 8 bases and J by 0 bases, leaving 10 bases between them. The CDR3 contains 13 residues. CDR1 is MNHNS and CDR2 is SASEGT in the germline V gene. Each sample provided at least 6 micrograms of extracted total RNA. Through a sample-barcoded 5' primer and a J-beta primer mix, a second PCR was run for about 6 to 11 cycles. TCRdb independently ran MiXCR on the 5' RACE reads; one entry per CDR3 protein. The sample consists of roughly 700,000 distinct CDR3 sequences, about 30% of them appearing once. The chain recombines TRBV6-1 with TRBJ1-1, with D possibly TRBD1 on 5 matching bases. What was sequenced was blood. The receptor comes from a woman older than 75 in good health. The CDR3 nucleotides read TGTGCCAGCGGGACCGATATGAACACTGAAGCTTTCTTT. Protein product: CASGTDMNTEAFF.